The text below deals with one TCR beta chain. This receptor's antigen is unknown. The record has no base qualities; no much larger clone is one base away. RNA was extracted with the RNeasy kit and about 0.5 to 1 ug was reverse transcribed using random hexamers. TCR beta CDR3 regions were amplified with the immunoSEQ multiplex PCR assay covering 54 Vbeta and 13 Jbeta segments. PCR amplification bias was corrected using a synthetic template baseline for primer optimization and computational correction. The paper's data handling went like this. Reads were annotated to V, D and J genes according to IMGT and were analyzed with immunoSEQ Analyzer, with only productive sequences retained. Clonality was calculated as one minus the Shannon entropy normalized by log2 of the number of productive unique sequences. For each patient and control, public and private clones were evaluated among the 100 most prevalent clones. Susac-specific clones were defined as absent from healthy and MS cohorts, 800 to 1,200 published viral clones and other ImmuneACCESS disease sequences. TCRdb ran its own pipeline on the public reads, namely fastp trimming at Q25 and MiXCR clone calling, and kept in-frame beta chains. Rows are unified per CDR3 protein, each entry keeping the most common DNA and genes. The V and J calls here are based on TCRdb, not the publication. This sample holds hundreds of thousands of distinct CDR3 sequences; around 93% were observed only once. The ten biggest clones cover 0.055% to 0.075% of the sample.

This entry belongs to a study of CD8 T cells in Susac syndrome (dated by TCRdb to the late 2010s). Background on the whole study: Repertoire sequencing was used to test whether CD8+ T cell activation and differentiation in Susac syndrome was antigen driven.

Peripheral blood CD8+ and CD4+ T cells from healthy donors, Susac syndrome patients and multiple sclerosis patients were profiled by high-throughput TCR beta sequencing. Multiple sclerosis controls were treatment-naive patients with stable or active relapsing-remitting disease fulfilling revised McDonald criteria. Bulk CD8+ and CD4+ T cells were purified by magnetic negative isolation, while CD8+ TEMRA cells were enriched using FACS. Blood was collected in EDTA tubes and processed within 24 hours, with PBMCs isolated through density gradient centrifugation. PBMCs destined for TCR sequencing were cryopreserved in liquid nitrogen and later thawed in a 37 °C water bath. The sorted or isolated CD4+, CD8+ and CD8+ TEMRA cells had a purity of 90% or higher. V loses 4 bases of germline sequence and J loses 1 base, and the interval between the two ends is 8 bases. The CDR3 goes from the cysteine to the phenylalanine over 13 residues. Of the read, only the CDR3 DNA is kept; its 39 bases are in frame from base 1. CDR1 and CDR2, looked up from the germline V gene, are SGHRS and YFSETQ.

Broader findings and caveats from the paper: The TCR sequencing and HLA analysis was acknowledged to have included a relatively small number of individuals.

Sequenced: CD4+ T cells from PBMCs. The clonotype comes from a human donor with multiple sclerosis. The receptor chain draws on TRBV5-1 and TRBJ1-1; a confident D gene designation cannot be given. Read as DNA, the sequence is TGCGCCAGCAGCGCCAGAGAGAACACTGAAGCTTTCTTT. This gives the protein CASSARENTEAFF.